A single sample is the source of the 13 T cell receptor beta chains below, sequenced in a study of T cell responses to AZD1222 COVID-19 vaccine. Profiled with immunoSEQ multiplex PCR; TCRdb holds only in-frame clones, not every one. The table lists 120,000 or so clones, 90% of them singletons, with around 7.2% in the top ten. This specimen was peripheral blood, taken on day 0 of AZD1222 vaccination. These receptors were obtained from an adult in good health.

This chain joins TRBV29-1 and TRBJ2-5; 8 bases align to TRBD1. The CDR3 totals 14 residues. With V trimmed by 6 bases and J by 5 bases, 11 bases remained unmatched. Germline values: CDR1 SQVTM, CDR2 ANQGSEA. This CDR3 reads CSVALTQGGETQYF. The DNA of the CDR3 is TGCAGCGTCGCACTTACACAGGGGGGCGAGACCCAGTACTTC.

This sequence joins TRBV28 and TRBJ1-5, with D unresolved. The length of the CDR3 is 14 residues. The V gene lost 3 bases and the J gene lost 9 bases, with 15 bases spanning the gap. CDR1 MDHEN and CDR2 SYDVKM come from the germline V gene. The CDR3 spells CASSLGGEAWPQHF. In nucleotides, the CDR3 is TGTGCCAGCAGTTTGGGTGGGGAGGCCTGGCCCCAGCATTTT.

The chain joins TRBV6-2 or TRBV6-3 to TRBJ2-2, with a possible D match to TRBD1 (5 bases). Trimming took 2 bases from V and 2 from J, leaving 9 bases between them. In germline, CDR1 is MNHEY, CDR2 SVGEGT. This CDR3 comprises 15 residues. This CDR3 is CASSYGHSNTGELFF. The CDR3 DNA is TGTGCCAGCAGTTACGGACACTCAAACACCGGGGAGCTGTTTTTT.

The chain couples TRBV6-5 to TRBJ2-1; 7 bases fit TRBD1. Germline CDR1 MNHEY, CDR2 SVGAGI. The CDR3 covers 14 residues. Unmatched junction bases numbered 5, after V lost 4 bases and J lost 5 bases. The CDR3 spells CASSFLQGNNEQFF. CDR3 coding DNA: TGTGCCAGCAGTTTCCTACAGGGGAACAATGAGCAGTTCTTC.

This clone was observed a single time. V gene TRBV5-1 combines with J gene TRBJ2-1, with 7 bases aligning to TRBD2. Germline CDR1 and CDR2: SGHRS and YFSETQ. The V gene end was trimmed by 4 bases and the J gene end by 8 bases; junction bases not matched to a gene: 15. This CDR3 region has 16 residues. CDR3 region: CASSRGPAGEGYEQFF. Here the CDR3 DNA reads TGCGCCAGCAGCAGGGGTCCGGCGGGGGAAGGTTATGAGCAGTTCTTC. Full variable domain (remainder filled in from reference TRBV5-1 and TRBJ2-1): KAGVTQTPRYLIKTRGQQVTLSCSPISGHRSVSWYQQTPGQGLQFLFEYFSETQRNKGNFPGRFSGRQFSNSRSEMNVSTLELGDSALYLCASSRGPAGEGYEQFFGPGTRLTVL.

The chain is built from TRBV28 and TRBJ1-4; D gene ambiguous. Germline V lookup: CDR1 MDHEN, CDR2 SYDVKM. V lost 3 bases and J lost 2, with 10 bases in between. The length of the CDR3 is 15 residues. The CDR3 reads CASSLIGETNEKLFF. The DNA for the CDR3 is TGTGCCAGCAGTTTGATTGGTGAGACTAATGAAAAACTGTTTTTT.

The chain uses TRBV30 and TRBJ1-5; D unresolved. The CDR3 extends over 14 amino acids. From germline, CDR1 is GTSNPN and CDR2 SVGIG (reference sequence). V lost 4 bases and J 0 bases, leaving 10 bases between the germline ends. CDR3 nucleotides: TGTGCCTGGAACCGGGATGTTAGCAATCAGCCCCAGCATTTT. Its translation: CAWNRDVSNQPQHF.

This clone was seen only once. The chain has TRBV29-1 and TRBJ1-1; D not certain. V was cut by 4 bases and J by 4 bases, with 7 bases left in between. The CDR3 contains 11 residues. Germline loops: CDR1 SQVTM, CDR2 ANQGSEA. The CDR3 is CSVGQLTEAFF. DNA for the CDR3: TGCAGCGTTGGTCAGCTCACTGAAGCTTTCTTT.

The chain joins TRBV6-5 to TRBJ2-2; D tentatively fits TRBD1 or TRBD2 (5 bases each). Trimming stripped 7 bases from V and 4 bases from J, with 10 bases between. There are 13 residues in the CDR3. Germline CDR1 and CDR2: MNHEY and SVGAGI. The CDR3 reads CASTRGVTGELFF. The CDR3 DNA reads as TGTGCCAGCACTCGAGGGGTCACCGGGGAGCTGTTTTTT.

This chain connects TRBV3-1 (or the pseudogene TRBV3-2) to TRBJ2-1; D might be TRBD1 or TRBD2, each matching 5 bases. The germline V gene has CDR1 LGHDT and CDR2 YNNKEL (reference sequence). The CDR3 sequence is 16 residues long. Trimming stripped 1 base from V and 9 bases from J, with 19 bases between. CDR3 loop: CASSQGRYLQRGEQFF. CDR3 nucleotide sequence: TGTGCCAGCAGCCAAGGAAGGTACCTACAGAGGGGTGAGCAGTTCTTC.

CDR3 residues: CASSTPRGNTEAFF. The CDR3 DNA reads as TGTGCCAGCAGCACCCCAAGGGGGAACACTGAAGCTTTCTTT. This chain links TRBV6-6 with TRBJ1-1; possible D gene TRBD1, 5 bases. The germline gives CDR1 MNHNY, CDR2 SVGAGI (reference sequence). The length of the CDR3 is 14 residues. Trimming took off 6 bases at V and 1 base at J, with 12 bases between the two ends.

This clone was counted once. The V and J genes are TRBV19 and TRBJ2-6; the D gene is possibly TRBD2 (6 bases). Germline CDR1 and CDR2: LNHDA and SQIVND (reference sequence). This CDR3 has 17 amino acids. V was pared by 10 bases and J by 0 bases, with 19 bases between. The CDR3 coding sequence is TGTGCCACCGTTGGGGGGTCAGGACCCTCTGGGGCCAACGTCCTGACTTTC. Protein product: CATVGGSGPSGANVLTF.

This clone was counted a few times. This rearrangement joins TRBV5-6 to TRBJ1-2; 7 bases fit TRBD1. Losses at the gene ends were 4 bases for V and 4 bases for J; bases not matched to a gene: 13. Per germline, CDR1 SGHDT and CDR2 YYEEEE. The CDR3 is 16 residues long. Written as DNA, the CDR3 is TGTGCCAGCAGCCTGACAGGGAGTAACCCCTCCTATGGCTACACCTTC. This gives the protein CASSLTGSNPSYGYTF.